A selection of T cell receptor beta chains follows, all from one sample in a study of blood T cell repertoires in COVID-19. Here immunoSEQ multiplex PCR was the method, and the copy in TCRdb shows in-frame clones only, minus some. The table has roughly 260,000 clones, 82% seen once; the top ten hold 3.1%. Material for sequencing was peripheral blood. The receptors come from a woman under 30 with acute or convalescent COVID-19. Each CDR3 is given with its conserved first and last residue. Each record gives: V gene, CDR3 length, clone size, D gene, J gene, CDR3 DNA, CDR3 protein. A D gene is named only where the DNA matches it firmly. Clone size appears in some rows only: once, few, many, or a class for an expanded clone.

TRBV7-9	15	once	.	TRBJ1-2	TGTGCCAGCAGCTTAGTCCGGCAGGTGGGCTATGGCTACACCTTC	CASSLVRQVGYGYTF
TRBV6-5	16	.	TRBD1	TRBJ2-3	TGTGCCAGCAGTTATACCGGGACAGGGAGGACAGATACGCAGTATTTT	CASSYTGTGRTDTQYF
TRBV28	15	.	.	TRBJ2-7	TGTGCCAGCAGTAGGACTACAAAATCTCCCTACGAGCAGTACTTC	CASSRTTKSPYEQYF
TRBV6-6	15	.	.	TRBJ2-7	TGTGCCAGCAGTAAGGGGGGGGAGGGCCGCTACGAGCAGTACTTC	CASSKGGEGRYEQYF
TRBV11-2	12	.	.	TRBJ2-2	TGTGCCAGCAGCCCGGAGTCCGGGGAGCTGTTTTTT	CASSPESGELFF
TRBV27	15	.	.	TRBJ1-5	TGTGCCAGCAGTTTATCAGTCAGGGGTGGTCAGCCCCAGCATTTT	CASSLSVRGGQPQHF
TRBV7-2	13	once	.	TRBJ2-1	TGTGCCAGCCGTCCCCAGGAGGGCCCGGGGCAGTTCTTC	CASRPQEGPGQFF
TRBV3-1/TRBV3-2	22	.	TRBD2	TRBJ2-1	TGTGCCAGCAGCCAAGTCTCCCCCCGACTAGCGGGAGCCCGGGCCTCCTACAATGAGCAGTTCTTC	CASSQVSPRLAGARASYNEQFF
TRBV6-5	15	.	TRBD2	TRBJ2-7	TGTGCCAGCAGTCCTTCGACTAGCGGAACCTACGAGCAGTACTTC	CASSPSTSGTYEQYF
TRBV11-2	15	.	TRBD1	TRBJ2-2	TGTGCCAGCAGCCATGACAGGGGGCTTGGCGGGGAGCTGTTTTTT	CASSHDRGLGGELFF
TRBV18	13	.	TRBD2	TRBJ2-1	TGTGCCAGCACCGGGACTAGCGGCAATGAGCAGTTCTTC	CASTGTSGNEQFF
TRBV6-5	15	.	TRBD2	TRBJ2-3	TGTGCCAGCAGCCCGACTAGCGGGATAACAGATACGCAGTATTTT	CASSPTSGITDTQYF
TRBV11-2	13	few	.	TRBJ2-7	TGTGCCAGCAGCTTAGACAGGGTGCGCGAGCAGTACTTC	CASSLDRVREQYF
TRBV19	15	.	.	TRBJ1-1	TGTGCCAGTAGTACCGAAAGGAGGGGGGGGGCATCGGCTTTCTTT	CASSTERRGGASAFF
TRBV6-2/TRBV6-3	17	.	TRBD1	TRBJ2-1	TGTGCCAGCAGTTCCATCCTTAGGGACAGGGGGCTTAATGAGCAGTTCTTC	CASSSILRDRGLNEQFF
TRBV28	15	few	.	TRBJ1-3	TGTGCCAGCGGTACAGTCTTCTCCTCTGGAAACACCATATATTTT	CASGTVFSSGNTIYF
TRBV18	15	.	TRBD1	TRBJ2-7	TGTGCCAGCTCACTTGGACAGGAGGAGTTTTACGAGCAGTACTTC	CASSLGQEEFYEQYF
TRBV25-1	16	.	.	TRBJ1-1	TGTGCCAGCAGTGAATATGGGGGCTCCATGGACACTGAAGCTTTCTTT	CASSEYGGSMDTEAFF
TRBV19	14	.	.	TRBJ1-2	TGTGCCAGTACCCTGCGGGCCCTCGAGTATGGCTACACCTTC	CASTLRALEYGYTF
TRBV28	19	.	TRBD2	TRBJ2-2	TGTGCCAGCAGTTTAGTCCGTCCCGGGACTAGCGGGAACACCGGGGAGCTGTTTTTT	CASSLVRPGTSGNTGELFF
TRBV28	16	.	.	TRBJ1-6	TGTGCCAGCAGTTCCCAGGGTGTATCCTATAATTCACCCCTCCACTTT	CASSSQGVSYNSPLHF
TRBV7-2	15	.	TRBD2	TRBJ2-7	TGTGCCAGCAGCCCCCGGACTAGTACCTCCTACGAGCAGTACTTC	CASSPRTSTSYEQYF
TRBV6-6	13	once	.	TRBJ1-1	TGTGCCAGCACTCCGGGGGGCTTGGGTGAAGCTTTCTTT	CASTPGGLGEAFF
TRBV19	17	.	.	TRBJ2-4	TGTGCCAGTAGGGATTCCGGGACACCCGACGGCAAAAACATTCAGTACTTC	CASRDSGTPDGKNIQYF
TRBV5-1	15	.	.	TRBJ2-5	TGCGCCAGCAGCTTGACAGAGCTATACCAAGAGACCCAGTACTTC	CASSLTELYQETQYF
TRBV28	14	.	TRBD1	TRBJ2-3	TGTGCCAGCAGTGCGGACAGGGAAATAGATACGCAGTATTTT	CASSADREIDTQYF
TRBV5-4	12	once	.	TRBJ2-7	TGTGCCAGCAGCTTGGGGACAGTCGAGCAGTACTTC	CASSLGTVEQYF
TRBV6-6	14	.	TRBD1	TRBJ1-2	TGTGCCAGCAGTAAAGAGGGGGCAAGCTATGGCTACACCTTC	CASSKEGASYGYTF
TRBV5-1	15	.	TRBD1	TRBJ1-4	TGCGCCAGCAGCGTGACAGGGGAGCCTCGCGAAAAACTGTTTTTT	CASSVTGEPREKLFF
TRBV24-1	15	once	TRBD2	TRBJ2-7	TGTGCCACCAGTGATCCTAGCGGGAGCAACGACGAGCAGTACTTC	CATSDPSGSNDEQYF
TRBV7-6	16	few	.	TRBJ1-1	TGTGCCAGCAGCTTAGTTAGAGGTGGAGTGAACACTGAAGCTTTCTTT	CASSLVRGGVNTEAFF
TRBV7-8	14	once	.	TRBJ2-3	TGTGCCAGCAGCCCTGTGTCCCGATCCGAGACGCAGTATTTT	CASSPVSRSETQYF
TRBV24-1	15	.	TRBD2	TRBJ2-3	TGTGCCACCGGAACCGGGAGGCCTAGCACAGATACGCAGTATTTT	CATGTGRPSTDTQYF
TRBV18	15	.	.	TRBJ1-4	TGTGCCAGCTCACCAGGAGGGGGGGCTAATGAAAAACTGTTTTTT	CASSPGGGANEKLFF
TRBV28	16	.	.	TRBJ1-2	TGTGCCAGCAGTTTATTCTCCCCCGGCCTCGGGGGTGGCTACACCTTC	CASSLFSPGLGGGYTF
TRBV3-1/TRBV3-2	19	.	.	TRBJ2-1	TGTGCCAGCAGCCAAGATCTTAAGGCTAGCGCAACGCTACACAATGAGCAGTTCTTC	CASSQDLKASATLHNEQFF
TRBV30	17	.	.	TRBJ1-3	TGTGCCTGGAGTGTACTTATAATCCGGGGTAGCGGAAACACCATATATTTT	CAWSVLIIRGSGNTIYF
TRBV7-9	12	.	.	TRBJ1-1	TGTGCCAGCAGCTTAGGTCTAGGCGAAGCTTTCTTT	CASSLGLGEAFF
TRBV15	13	.	.	TRBJ2-7	TGTGCCACCAGCAGAGTAGTGCAGGACGAGCAGTACTTC	CATSRVVQDEQYF
TRBV6-5	13	.	TRBD1	TRBJ1-2	TGTGCCAGTGCGACAGGGACTAACTATGGCTACACCTTC	CASATGTNYGYTF
TRBV7-9	14	.	TRBD1	TRBJ1-2	TGTGCCAGCAGCTTAGCGGACAGGGCCCAAGGCTACACCTTC	CASSLADRAQGYTF
TRBV5-1	15	.	.	TRBJ1-4	TGCGCCAGCAGCTTTGTGACAGCGAAAAATGAAAAACTGTTTTTT	CASSFVTAKNEKLFF
TRBV6-5	15	.	.	TRBJ2-7	TGTGCCAGCAGAGCATACAGGAAACCTGACTACGAGCAGTACTTC	CASRAYRKPDYEQYF
TRBV5-1	15	.	TRBD2	TRBJ2-1	TGCGCCAGCAGCTTGGGGATGGGCGGGAGGATTGAGCAGTTCTTC	CASSLGMGGRIEQFF
TRBV6-2/TRBV6-3	14	.	.	TRBJ2-3	TGTGCCAGCAGTTACTCGATGGCCACAGATACGCAGTATTTT	CASSYSMATDTQYF
TRBV27	17	.	.	TRBJ1-2	TGTGCCAGCAGTTTATCGCAATTCTCTTCCAGGGGTCAGGGCTACACCTTC	CASSLSQFSSRGQGYTF
TRBV28	16	.	TRBD2	TRBJ2-1	TGTGCCAGCAGTTCTCCGACTAGCGGGAGGGTGTATGAGCAGTTCTTC	CASSSPTSGRVYEQFF
TRBV21-1	15	.	.	TRBJ2-7	TGTGCCAGCAGCCTAGTTCTCCAGGGCTCCTACGAGCAGTACTTC	CASSLVLQGSYEQYF
TRBV19	14	.	TRBD1	TRBJ2-5	TGTGCCAGTAGTATCGACAGGGGCCGAGAGACCCAGTACTTC	CASSIDRGRETQYF
TRBV30	13	.	TRBD1	TRBJ1-5	TGTGCCTGGAACAGGGGGCAGAATCAGCCCCAGCATTTT	CAWNRGQNQPQHF
TRBV2	13	.	.	TRBJ1-2	TGTGCCAGCAGCCTACAGGGATTTAATGGCTACACCTTC	CASSLQGFNGYTF
TRBV10-3	14	.	.	TRBJ1-6	TGTGCCATCAGCAGGGACAATTATAATTCACCCCTCCACTTT	CAISRDNYNSPLHF
TRBV10-2	14	.	TRBD2	TRBJ2-1	TGCGCCAGCAGTGCTGAGCGGGAGGTCAATGAGCAGTTCTTC	CASSAEREVNEQFF
TRBV7-9	16	.	TRBD2	TRBJ2-7	TGTGCCAGCAGCTCTGAATGGGGGACTAGTAGCTACGAGCAGTACTTC	CASSSEWGTSSYEQYF